One sample yielded the 28 T cell receptor beta chains listed below, sequenced in a study of CD8 T cells in Susac syndrome. Random hexamers served to reverse transcribe roughly 0.45 to 1 ug RNA. In TCRdb, the immunoSEQ multiplex PCR reads were re-called with MiXCR into one record per CDR3 protein. The sample holds 100,000 to 150,000 distinct CDR3 sequences; about 95% are singletons and the top ten take more than 0.095%. Sequencing was done on a sample of CD4+ T cells from PBMCs. The receptors here all came from a human donor in good health.

J is TRBJ2-5 and V is TRBV5-1; D not resolved. This CDR3 comprises 13 residues. Germline V gene data show CDR1 as SGHRS and CDR2 as YFSETQ. V dropped 3 bases and J dropped 2 bases, with 8 bases sitting between them. The CDR3 DNA reads TGCGCCAGCAGCTCAGAACTACAAGAGACCCAGTACTTC. This sequence encodes CASSSELQETQYF. Full variable domain (missing parts from reference TRBV5-1 and TRBJ2-5): KAGVTQTPRYLIKTRGQQVTLSCSPISGHRSVSWYQQTPGQGLQFLFEYFSETQRNKGNFPGRFSGRQFSNSRSEMNVSTLELGDSALYLCASSSELQETQYFGPGTRLLVL.

This clonotype was seen just once. The chain carries TRBV29-1 and TRBJ2-5; tentatively, D is TRBD1 or TRBD2 (5 bases each). Germline V CDR1 and CDR2: SQVTM, ANQGSEA. The CDR3 is 12 residues long. V was cut by 6 bases and J by 7 bases, with 15 bases left in between. The CDR3 loop is CSVRGALGTQYF. The CDR3 DNA is TGCAGCGTCCGGGGCGCGTTGGGGACCCAGTACTTC.

V and J are TRBV28 and TRBJ2-1; TRBD1 aligns across 7 bases. Trimming cost V 6 bases and J 4 bases; bases outside gene matches: 9. Germline-derived CDR1 and CDR2 are MDHEN and SYDVKM. There are 15 residues in the CDR3. The CDR3 loop is CASRPGGTVYNEQFF. The CDR3 DNA follows: TGTGCCAGCAGGCCTGGTGGGACAGTGTACAATGAGCAGTTCTTC.

The chain joins TRBV2 to TRBJ1-1, with 8 bases lining up with TRBD1. The germline CDR1 and CDR2 sequences are SNHLY and FYNNEI. V lost 4 bases and J lost 5; bases outside the gene matches: 3. The CDR3 spans 13 residues. CDR3 nucleotide sequence: TGTGCCAGCAGTGCGCAGGGGGCTACTGAAGCTTTCTTT. This sequence encodes CASSAQGATEAFF.

J is TRBJ1-1 and V is TRBV5-1, with 7 bases that match TRBD1. This CDR3 region has 15 residues. V shed 4 bases, J shed 3 bases, and the junction held 9 bases outside the gene matches. Germline V CDR1 and CDR2: SGHRS, YFSETQ. The CDR3 spells CASSPLGQGDTEAFF. CDR3 coding DNA: TGCGCCAGCAGCCCACTGGGCCAGGGGGACACTGAAGCTTTCTTT.

In this sample, this clonotype turned up once. The chain carries TRBV6-6 and TRBJ2-2; D is unresolved. Looked up from germline, CDR1 is MNHNY and CDR2 is SVGAGI (reference sequence). Trimming pared 3 bases from V and 6 bases from J, leaving 8 bases between. CDR3 length equals 13 residues. The CDR3 loop is CASSYVGAGELFF. CDR3 DNA sequence: TGTGCCAGCAGTTATGTTGGGGCCGGGGAGCTGTTTTTT.

The V call is TRBV27, the J call TRBJ2-7; D remains unclear. CDR3 length: 14 amino acids. From germline, CDR1 is MNHEY and CDR2 SMNVEV (reference sequence). V lost 6 bases and J 4 bases, leaving 16 bases between the germline ends. The CDR3 reads CASRRRLQAYEQYF. CDR3 nucleotide sequence: TGTGCCAGCAGAAGACGGCTCCAAGCTTACGAGCAGTACTTC.

The rearrangement joins TRBV29-1 to TRBJ2-5, with D perhaps matching TRBD1 or TRBD2 (5 bases each). CDR1 and CDR2 (germline): SQVTM, ANQGSEA. V dropped 5 bases and J dropped 7 bases, with 20 bases sitting between them. The CDR3 covers 14 residues. CDR3 residues: CSVWHRDPVTTQYF. The CDR3 DNA follows: TGCAGCGTTTGGCACCGGGACCCCGTGACGACCCAGTACTTC.

The genes are TRBV29-1 and TRBJ1-2; D remains ambiguous. CDR3 length equals 14 residues. Deletions cut 4 bases from V and 7 bases from J, with 19 bases between. The germline V gene has CDR1 SQVTM and CDR2 ANQGSEA. This CDR3 is CSVVVTPSGGGYTF. The DNA for the CDR3 is TGCAGCGTTGTCGTTACCCCGAGTGGAGGTGGCTACACCTTC.

The CDR3 DNA reads as TGTGCCAGCAGTTACTCCGGGACAGGGGGCTCTGGGGCCAACGTCCTGACTTTC. It codes for CASSYSGTGGSGANVLTF. The chain uses TRBV6-5 and TRBJ2-6, with 11 positions matching TRBD1. Germline values: CDR1 MNHEY, CDR2 SVGAGI. With V trimmed by 0 bases and J by 0 bases, 1 base remained unmatched. This CDR3 spans 18 amino acids.

V and J are TRBV28 and TRBJ1-2, with 9 bases fitting TRBD1. The CDR3 is made up of 16 amino acids. CDR1 is MDHEN, CDR2 SYDVKM, per germline. The V segment lost 5 bases and the J segment 8 bases; nucleotides outside the gene matches: 15. CDR3 in amino acids: CASSLVGTGISSGYTF. The CDR3 nucleotides are TGTGCCAGCAGTCTCGTGGGGACAGGGATAAGTAGCGGCTACACCTTC.

V and J are TRBV28 and TRBJ2-5; D tentatively reads TRBD1 or TRBD2 (5 bases each). Germline V CDR1 and CDR2: MDHEN, SYDVKM. V dropped 6 bases and J dropped 5 bases, with 16 bases sitting between them. The CDR3 extends over 14 amino acids. For the CDR3, the DNA is TGTGCCAGCAGAAAGATCGGGACCCGGGAGACCCAGTACTTC. It yields the protein CASRKIGTRETQYF.

This clonotype was recorded a few times. The chain couples TRBV12-3 or TRBV12-4 to TRBJ1-5; D ambiguous. V was trimmed by 5 bases and J by 4 bases, leaving 9 bases between them. The CDR3 has 13 residues. The CDR3 coding sequence is TGTGCCAGCAGTCCCCCCTTGAATCAGCCCCAGCATTTT. This translates into CASSPPLNQPQHF.

The rearrangement joins TRBV27 to TRBJ2-1; no reliable D call. Germline V gives CDR1 MNHEY, CDR2 SMNVEV (reference sequence). The length of the CDR3 is 15 residues. The V end was cut by 1 base, the J end by 0 bases, with 7 bases between. Written as DNA, the CDR3 is TGTGCCAGCAGTTTATTCCCCAGCTCCTACAATGAGCAGTTCTTC. This gives the protein CASSLFPSSYNEQFF.

The chain employs TRBV5-1 and TRBJ2-5; TRBD1 or TRBD2 may be the D gene (6 bases each). The CDR3 loop spans 13 amino acids. Trimming cost V 3 bases and J 7 bases, with 13 bases left between them. CDR1 and CDR2 from the germline V gene are SGHRS and YFSETQ. CDR3 sequence: CASSSSGAGTQYF. The CDR3 DNA sequence: TGCGCCAGCAGCTCGTCGGGGGCGGGGACCCAGTACTTC. The full variable domain, in which reference TRBV5-1 and TRBJ2-5 provide the parts outside the CDR3, is KAGVTQTPRYLIKTRGQQVTLSCSPISGHRSVSWYQQTPGQGLQFLFEYFSETQRNKGNFPGRFSGRQFSNSRSEMNVSTLELGDSALYLCASSSSGAGTQYFGPGTRLLVL.

The chain couples TRBV19 to TRBJ1-2; possibly TRBD1 for D (6 bases). CDR3 length: 13 residues. Between the trimmed V and J ends, which lost 8 bases and 2 bases, there was a span of 12 bases. Germline CDR1 LNHDA, CDR2 SQIVND (reference sequence). The CDR3 here is CASSEQGNYGYTF. The CDR3 DNA is TGTGCCAGTTCGGAACAGGGCAACTATGGCTACACCTTC.

The chain combines TRBV18 with TRBJ2-6, with D perhaps matching TRBD2 (5 bases). Germline V gene data show CDR1 as KGHSH and CDR2 as LQKENI. The CDR3 is made up of 15 amino acids. Trimming took 5 bases from V and 0 from J, leaving 8 bases between them. CDR3 bases: TGTGCCAGCTCAGCAGCGGTCTCTGGGGCCAACGTCCTGACTTTC. It codes for CASSAAVSGANVLTF. Supplemented by reference TRBV18 and TRBJ2-6, the full variable domain reads NAGVMQNPRHLVRRRGQEARLRCSPMKGHSHVYWYRQLPEEGLKFMVYLQKENIIDESGMPKERFSAEFPKEGPSILRIQQVVRGDSAAYFCASSAAVSGANVLTFGAGSRLTVL.

V is TRBV3-1 and J is TRBJ1-3; TRBD1 is a possible D gene (6 bases). The CDR3 has 15 residues. CDR1 is LGHDT and CDR2 is YNNKEL in the germline V gene (reference sequence). V lost 3 bases and J 0 bases, leaving 9 bases between the germline ends. In nucleotides, the CDR3 is TGTGCCAGCAGCCAGAGGGGGAGCTCTGGAAACACCATATATTTT. It codes for CASSQRGSSGNTIYF.

The chain recombines TRBV3-1 with TRBJ1-2; 9 bases map to TRBD1. The CDR3 has 14 amino acids. Losses at the gene ends were 8 bases for V and 8 bases for J; bases not matched to a gene: 12. Germline CDR1 LGHDT, CDR2 YNNKEL (reference sequence). CDR3 sequence: CASFTGTGSNGYTF. The CDR3 DNA follows: TGTGCCAGCTTCACCGGGACAGGGAGCAACGGCTACACCTTC. The entire variable domain, with the rest obtained from reference TRBV3-1 and TRBJ1-2, is as follows: DTAVSQTPKYLVTQMGNDKSIKCEQNLGHDTMYWYKQDSKKFLKIMFSYNNKELIINETVPNRFSPKSPDKAHLNLHINSLELGDSAVYFCASFTGTGSNGYTFGSGTRLTVV.

The genes are TRBV19 and TRBJ1-5; D is possibly TRBD1 (6 bases). Per the germline V gene, CDR1 is LNHDA and CDR2 is SQIVND (reference sequence). Deletions cut 5 bases from V and 2 bases from J, with 10 bases between. This CDR3 region has 14 residues. Written as DNA, the CDR3 is TGTGCCAGTAGTCACAGGGAGGGCAATCAGCCCCAGCATTTT. This sequence encodes CASSHREGNQPQHF.

This clonotype was seen just once. The gene calls are TRBV5-1 and TRBJ1-1, with 9 bases lining up with TRBD1. The V segment lost 1 base and the J segment 3 bases; nucleotides outside the gene matches: 4. This CDR3 comprises 15 residues. Germline V gene sequence: CDR1 SGHRS, CDR2 YFSETQ. DNA of the CDR3: TGCGCCAGCAGCTTGCCCCGGACAGGGGACACTGAAGCTTTCTTT. Its translation is CASSLPRTGDTEAFF.

V gene TRBV5-1 combines with J gene TRBJ2-7, with 8 nucleotides matching TRBD2. This CDR3 comprises 14 residues. Trimming took 5 bases from V and 5 from J; bases not matched to a gene: 9. Germline CDR1 is SGHRS and CDR2 is YFSETQ. CDR3 in amino acids: CASSGGRRLDEQYF. CDR3 in DNA: TGCGCCAGCAGTGGCGGGAGGAGGCTAGACGAGCAGTACTTC. Combining the CDR3 with reference TRBV5-1 and TRBJ2-7 gives the whole variable domain KAGVTQTPRYLIKTRGQQVTLSCSPISGHRSVSWYQQTPGQGLQFLFEYFSETQRNKGNFPGRFSGRQFSNSRSEMNVSTLELGDSALYLCASSGGRRLDEQYFGPGTRLTVT.

This chain uses TRBV7-9 with TRBJ2-3; D unresolved. Germline lookup yields CDR1 SEHNR and CDR2 FQNEAQ (reference sequence). Trimming cost V 3 bases and J 2 bases, with 12 bases left between them. The CDR3 contains 15 residues. This CDR3 is CASSFGRKLTDTQYF. The CDR3 DNA follows: TGTGCCAGCAGCTTCGGACGGAAGCTCACAGATACGCAGTATTTT.

This chain connects TRBV10-3 to TRBJ1-5, with unresolved D. V was clipped by 4 bases and J by 2 bases, with 6 bases between them. CDR1 is ENHRY and CDR2 is SYGVKD in the germline V gene. This CDR3 has 13 amino acids. As DNA, the CDR3 is TGTGCCATCAGTGCCGCAGGCAATCAGCCCCAGCATTTT. Amino acids: CAISAAGNQPQHF.

The rearrangement joins TRBV27 to TRBJ2-7; TRBD2 matches at 8 bases. Germline lookup yields CDR1 MNHEY and CDR2 SMNVEV (reference sequence). CDR3 length: 15 amino acids. Germline trimming cut 6 bases from V and 3 bases from J; bases unmatched to any gene: 10. Here the CDR3 reads CASSVRLAPNYEQYF. The DNA for the CDR3 is TGTGCCAGCAGCGTCCGACTAGCGCCAAACTACGAGCAGTACTTC.

The genes are TRBV11-2 and TRBJ1-1; a possible D gene is TRBD1 (5 bases). The CDR3 runs 13 residues. The ends were cut back, 2 bases at V and 3 bases at J, with 7 bases in the middle. The germline gives CDR1 SGHAT, CDR2 FQNNGV. CDR3 residues: CASSLLGDTEAFF. The CDR3, as DNA: TGTGCCAGCAGCTTACTAGGGGACACTGAAGCTTTCTTT.

This clonotype has a single count. V usage is TRBV6-6 and J usage is TRBJ1-1; 7 bases map to TRBD1. V lost 5 bases and J lost 4; bases outside the gene matches: 7. CDR1 is MNHNY and CDR2 is SVGAGI in the germline V gene (reference sequence). This CDR3 has 14 amino acids. The CDR3 DNA reads as TGTGCCAGCAGTGCAACAGGGGTAGGCACTGAAGCTTTCTTT. This encodes CASSATGVGTEAFF.

This clonotype came up a few times. The V call is TRBV29-1, the J call TRBJ2-5; TRBD1 agrees at 9 bases. J was trimmed by 5 bases and V by 6 bases; bases with no gene match: 4. This CDR3 contains 12 residues. Germline V lookup: CDR1 SQVTM, CDR2 ANQGSEA. The CDR3 DNA is TGCAGCGTGGACAGGGGAGGGGAGACCCAGTACTTC. Translation gives CSVDRGGETQYF.